Sequencing of this TCR beta chain was carried out in a study of CD8+ T cells in alopecia areata. Overall study context: Treatment with tofacitinib (6 to 18 months) was followed by 6 months off drug.

With regard to this clone: Its antigen remains unknown.

Isolated RNA was reverse transcribed into cDNA used as the sequencing template. Here immunoSEQ multiplex PCR was the method, and the copy in TCRdb shows in-frame clones only, minus some. The sample shows around 160,000 clones, roughly 44% of them seen only once. Peripheral blood samples and lesional scalp punch biopsies were obtained from alopecia areata patients. The study, taken as a whole, reports: Unlike in mice, where it was clearer, TCR sharing across patients was less clear, possibly HLA-related. Higher clonality than in normal scalp was seen in lesional scalp, especially alopecia totalis/universalis.

The sequencing sample was made of CD4+ T cells sorted from blood. The receptor's source is a human donor with alopecia areata.

The CDR3 region is CASTPSTEQFF. CDR3 DNA sequence: TGTGCCAGCACCCCTAGCACTGAGCAGTTCTTC. The V gene is TRBV2, the J gene TRBJ2-1; TRBD2 is a possible D gene (5 bases). The CDR3 has 11 residues. Germline CDR1 SNHLY, CDR2 FYNNEI. V dropped 7 bases and J dropped 9 bases, with 10 bases sitting between them.